The entry that follows covers one T cell receptor (beta chain) sequence. The target antigen is unknown. This sample is drawn from a study of early T cells in non-severe SARS-CoV-2 infection. Whole-study context: Sequencing targeted bulk RNA from unsorted whole blood, leaving chains unpaired. Study-wide results and limits: Matching against VDJdb likely underestimated virus-specific expansions, favoring anti-spike CD8.

The protocol attached unique molecular identifiers to individual cDNA molecules. Via MiXCR, TCRdb re-called the 5' RACE reads, giving one row per CDR3 protein. Of 100,000 to 120,000 distinct CDR3 sequences listed, 9.5% to 13% were seen once; the top ten hold around 3.2%. CDR3 length: 13 amino acids. V was shortened by 6 bases and J by 7 bases, with 17 bases between the two germline ends. Germline-derived CDR1 and CDR2 are DFQATT and SNEGSKA (reference sequence). Sequenced sample: whole blood. J is TRBJ2-3 and V is TRBV20-1; D is perhaps TRBD2 (5 bases). The receptor was isolated from an adult who was a healthcare worker with PCR-confirmed SARS-CoV-2 infection or an uninfected control (not recorded which). For the CDR3, the DNA is TGCAGTGCGTTAGCGAAGGGTGAAAATACGCAGTATTTT. This translates into CSALAKGENTQYF.